Each of the 25 T cell receptor beta chains below was sequenced from the same sample in a study of blood T cell repertoires in COVID-19 (dated by TCRdb to the early 2020s). To prepare the library, the immunoSEQ multiplex PCR assay was applied. Here the immuneACCESS table is served through TCRdb, limited to in-frame sequences with V and J called. Missing clones are a known gap in these copies; in checked studies unresolved V genes cover under half, and the rest lacks a known reason. The sample table records 110,000 or so clones; around nine tenths of these occur just once. 7.5% to 9.5% of the sample rests with the top ten. Sequencing input: peripheral blood. Every receptor here comes from an older woman who had recovered from COVID-19.

This chain connects TRBV27 to TRBJ1-2, with 8 bases matching TRBD1. The germline CDR1 and CDR2 sequences are MNHEY and SMNVEV (reference sequence). Germline trimming cut 6 bases from V and 4 bases from J; bases unmatched to any gene: 10. This CDR3 is built from 15 residues. CDR3 residues: CASRRGQGRFYGYTF. The CDR3 region has the DNA TGTGCCAGCAGACGCGGACAGGGTCGGTTCTATGGCTACACCTTC.

This clone was seen just once. The chain carries TRBV4-3 and TRBJ2-5; a weak D match, TRBD1 (5 bases). The CDR3 loop spans 15 amino acids. Trimming pared 0 bases from V and 5 bases from J, leaving 13 bases between. CDR1 and CDR2 (germline): LGHNA, YSLEER. In nucleotides, the CDR3 is TGCGCCAGCAGCCAAGAATGGGGCGGAGTGGAGACCCAGTACTTC. Translating gives CASSQEWGGVETQYF.

The V call is TRBV7-2, the J call TRBJ2-3; 9 bases match TRBD2. Per the germline V gene, CDR1 is SGHTA and CDR2 is FQGNSA. The CDR3 has 19 amino acids. Germline trimming cut 1 base from V and 4 bases from J; bases unmatched to any gene: 15. As DNA, the CDR3 is TGTGCCAGCAGCTTAGTGTATGGCGGGAGGGCGGTTAACCCAGATACGCAGTATTTT. As protein: CASSLVYGGRAVNPDTQYF.

The chain employs TRBV3-1 (or the pseudogene TRBV3-2) and TRBJ2-7; 10 bases are shared with TRBD1. The J segment lost 3 bases and the V segment lost 0 bases, leaving 8 bases of the junction unmatched. CDR3 length: 17 amino acids. CDR1 LGHDT and CDR2 YNNKEL come from the germline V gene (reference sequence). DNA of the CDR3: TGTGCCAGCAGCCAAGATGACGGAGGACAGGGGGTCTACGAGCAGTACTTC. Amino acid sequence: CASSQDDGGQGVYEQYF.

J is TRBJ2-5 and V is TRBV18; 9 nucleotides match TRBD2. The junction had 10 bases not matched to a gene; V was cut back by 4 bases and J by 4 bases. Germline CDR1 reads KGHSH; CDR2 reads LQKENI. CDR3 length: 16 amino acids. CDR3 coding DNA: TGTGCCAGCTCACGGGACAGCGGGAGGAAGGGAGAGACCCAGTACTTC. Its translation: CASSRDSGRKGETQYF.

The genes are TRBV7-3 and TRBJ2-7; tentatively, D is TRBD1 (5 bases). The germline V gene has CDR1 SGHTA and CDR2 FQGTGA. This CDR3 is built from 14 residues. V was shortened by 3 bases and J by 2 bases, with 11 bases between the two germline ends. The DNA for the CDR3 is TGTGCCAGCAGCTTGGGGCCTGGGGCCTACGAGCAGTACTTC. Translated, it gives CASSLGPGAYEQYF.

About this clone itself: Additional DNA sequences in this sample encode the identical CDR3. This sequence joins TRBV29-1 and TRBJ2-7; no firm D call. The length of the CDR3 is 11 residues. Germline CDR1 is SQVTM and CDR2 is ANQGSEA. V was shortened by 4 bases and J by 0 bases, with 4 bases between the two germline ends. CDR3 loop: CSVGSSYEQYF. The CDR3 DNA is TGCAGCGTTGGCAGCTCCTACGAGCAGTACTTC.

The chain joins TRBV20-1 to TRBJ2-7, with TRBD1 matching 8 bases. Germline-derived CDR1 and CDR2 are DFQATT and SNEGSKA (reference sequence). V gave up 5 bases and J gave up 8 bases; unmatched junction bases: 5. The CDR3 has 11 residues. The CDR3 protein is CSALDRVQQYF. CDR3 DNA sequence: TGCAGTGCTCTGGACAGGGTTCAGCAGTACTTC.

The V call is TRBV4-2, the J call TRBJ1-3, with a tentative D call TRBD1 (5 bases). The CDR3 totals 18 residues. V lost 1 base to trimming and J lost 0 bases, with 16 bases between them. Germline lookup yields CDR1 LGHNA and CDR2 YNFKEQ. Written as DNA, the CDR3 is TGTGCCAGCAGCCAAGGCTTGACCGGGACTGTCTCTGGAAACACCATATATTTT. Its protein is CASSQGLTGTVSGNTIYF.

The gene calls are TRBV4-3 and TRBJ2-4, with 9 bases that match TRBD2. The V segment lost 0 bases and the J segment 0 bases; nucleotides outside the gene matches: 9. The CDR3 is made up of 19 amino acids. The germline V gene encodes CDR1 LGHNA and CDR2 YSLEER. CDR3 bases: TGCGCCAGCAGCCAAGAACTGCGGGGGGGCCCAAGAGCCAAAAACATTCAGTACTTC. Encoded protein: CASSQELRGGPRAKNIQYF.

The rearrangement links TRBV29-1 to TRBJ1-1, with a possible D match to TRBD1 (5 bases). V dropped 6 bases and J dropped 4 bases, with 18 bases sitting between them. The CDR3 runs 14 residues. Germline CDR1 reads SQVTM; CDR2 reads ANQGSEA. This chain's CDR3 is CSVQGSGFGTEAFF. The CDR3 bases are TGCAGCGTGCAGGGTTCTGGGTTTGGCACTGAAGCTTTCTTT.

The V and J genes are TRBV5-1 and TRBJ1-5; 8 nucleotides match TRBD1. The CDR3 length is 14 residues. With V trimmed by 2 bases and J by 7 bases, 5 bases remained unmatched. Germline lookup yields CDR1 SGHRS and CDR2 YFSETQ. The CDR3 region is CASSLTGGRQPQHF. In nucleotides, the CDR3 is TGCGCCAGCAGCTTAACAGGGGGGAGGCAGCCCCAGCATTTT.

The rearrangement uses TRBV2 and TRBJ2-3, with D possibly being TRBD2 (5 bases). This CDR3 spans 17 amino acids. V lost 0 bases and J 3 bases, leaving 16 bases between the germline ends. From germline, CDR1 is SNHLY and CDR2 FYNNEI. The CDR3 bases are TGTGCCAGCAGTGAAGCGCTTGTGGGAGTCGGTACAGATACGCAGTATTTT. Residues: CASSEALVGVGTDTQYF.

The V gene is TRBV7-2, the J gene TRBJ1-4; D may be TRBD1 (6 bases). There are 13 residues in the CDR3. Germline lookup yields CDR1 SGHTA and CDR2 FQGNSA. V was pared by 10 bases and J by 5 bases, with 14 bases between. Written as DNA, the CDR3 is TGTGCCATCCGAAGGGGGAAGAATGAAAAACTGTTTTTT. It translates to CAIRRGKNEKLFF. Using reference TRBV7-2 and TRBJ1-4 for the parts outside the CDR3, the full variable domain is GAGVSQSPSNKVTEKGKDVELRCDPISGHTALYWYRQSLGQGLEFLIYFQGNSAPDKSGLPSDRFSAERTGGSVSTLTIQRTQQEDSAVYLCAIRRGKNEKLFFGSGTQLSVL.

The gene calls are TRBV7-3 and TRBJ2-3; 11 bases are shared with TRBD2. J was trimmed by 0 bases and V by 6 bases; bases with no gene match: 8. In germline, CDR1 is SGHTA, CDR2 FQGTGA. The CDR3 runs to 17 residues. CDR3 sequence reads: CASRSGLADSSTDTQYF. The CDR3 region has the DNA TGTGCCAGCAGGTCGGGACTAGCGGATTCTAGCACAGATACGCAGTATTTT.

The rearrangement uses TRBV7-2 and TRBJ1-2; possible D gene TRBD1, 5 bases. Germline CDR1 SGHTA, CDR2 FQGNSA. Trimming left V 2 bases short and J 7 bases short, with 17 bases between. There are 15 residues in the CDR3. The chain's CDR3 is CASSLSVSRVGGYTF. DNA of the CDR3: TGTGCCAGCAGCTTAAGCGTTAGCAGGGTCGGTGGCTACACCTTC. Full variable domain (outside the CDR3, taken from reference TRBV7-2 and TRBJ1-2): GAGVSQSPSNKVTEKGKDVELRCDPISGHTALYWYRQSLGQGLEFLIYFQGNSAPDKSGLPSDRFSAERTGGSVSTLTIQRTQQEDSAVYLCASSLSVSRVGGYTFGSGTRLTVV.

J is TRBJ2-3 and V is TRBV12-3 or TRBV12-4; D is possibly TRBD2 (6 bases). CDR3 size: 13 residues. Trimming left V 7 bases short and J 3 bases short, with 11 bases between. In DNA, the CDR3 is TGTGCCAGCACCTCACTAGCAACAGATACGCAGTATTTT. Amino acid sequence: CASTSLATDTQYF.

The chain recombines TRBV28 with TRBJ2-5; TRBD1 agrees at 9 bases. The CDR3 extends over 16 amino acids. Unmatched junction bases numbered 12, after V lost 5 bases and J lost 5 bases. Germline lookup yields CDR1 MDHEN and CDR2 SYDVKM. This CDR3 is CASSTPGQGLLETQYF. DNA of the CDR3: TGTGCCAGCAGTACCCCGGGACAGGGACTTTTGGAGACCCAGTACTTC.

This clone was counted once. The chain recombines TRBV7-9 with TRBJ2-3; D call uncertain. V lost 1 base to trimming and J lost 1 base, with 6 bases between them. Germline V gives CDR1 SEHNR, CDR2 FQNEAQ (reference sequence). This CDR3 comprises 14 residues. The CDR3, as DNA: TGTGCCAGCAGCTTAGTTTCAGGCACAGATACGCAGTATTTT. This codes for CASSLVSGTDTQYF.

V and J are TRBV6-2 or TRBV6-3 and TRBJ2-7, with 9 bases identical to TRBD2. The ends lost 2 bases at V and 4 bases at J; junction bases unmatched: 3. The CDR3 runs to 14 residues. Germline values: CDR1 MNHEY, CDR2 SVGEGT. The CDR3 is CASSYIAGGYEQYF. CDR3 bases: TGTGCCAGCAGTTACATCGCGGGAGGGTACGAGCAGTACTTC.

The chain employs TRBV28 and TRBJ1-3, with unresolved D. Germline CDR1 is MDHEN and CDR2 is SYDVKM. The length of the CDR3 is 13 residues. V was shortened by 3 bases and J by 8 bases, with 11 bases between the two germline ends. CDR3 in amino acids: CASSLGGSDTIYF. The DNA for the CDR3 is TGTGCCAGCAGTTTGGGAGGGTCGGACACCATATATTTT.

This chain joins TRBV20-1 and TRBJ2-1; tentative D call: TRBD2 (5 bases). The CDR3 extends over 15 amino acids. Per the germline V gene, CDR1 is DFQATT and CDR2 is SNEGSKA (reference sequence). V gave up 3 bases and J gave up 9 bases, with 21 bases separating them. As DNA, the CDR3 is TGCAGTGCTAGTGTGAATCCCATCGGGGTTAGTGAGCAGTTCTTC. This sequence encodes CSASVNPIGVSEQFF.

The table lists this clone with a count of one. This chain joins TRBV7-2 and TRBJ2-3; 7 nucleotides agree with TRBD2. CDR1 and CDR2 from the germline V gene are SGHTA and FQGNSA. The CDR3 consists of 16 residues. V was pared by 3 bases and J by 2 bases, with 8 bases of the junction left unmatched. CDR3 in amino acids: CASSFTSGLNTDTQYF. The CDR3 bases are TGTGCCAGCAGCTTCACTTCGGGACTAAACACAGATACGCAGTATTTT.

The chain joins TRBV30 to TRBJ1-6, with D hard to call. The length of the CDR3 is 13 residues. V dropped 0 bases and J dropped 6 bases, with 6 bases sitting between them. From germline, CDR1 is GTSNPN and CDR2 SVGIG (reference sequence). CDR3 in amino acids: CAWSVGSNSPLHF. The CDR3 coding sequence is TGTGCCTGGAGTGTGGGCTCTAATTCACCCCTCCACTTT.

The chain uses TRBV7-9 and TRBJ2-1, with D possibly TRBD2 on 6 matching bases. Germline V lookup: CDR1 SEHNR, CDR2 FQNEAQ (reference sequence). This CDR3 has 14 amino acids. V was pared by 4 bases and J by 8 bases, with 15 bases between. The CDR3 region has the DNA TGTGCCAGCAGCTCAGATGGAGGAGGGGATGAGCAGTTCTTC. Its protein product is CASSSDGGGDEQFF.